Below, 16 T cell receptor beta chains from the same sample are listed, as sequenced in a study of cytomegalovirus exposure and HLA in healthy donors. Assay used: immunoSEQ multiplex PCR; TCRdb lists only in-frame clones, some missing. The table lists about 56,000 clones, roughly nine tenths of them singletons. The sample comprised PBMCs. The origin of the receptors is a man between 18 and 29 years old in good health and CMV-seronegative.

The chain recombines TRBV10-3 with TRBJ2-7; possible D gene TRBD1, 5 bases. The CDR3 is 12 amino acids. Trimming stripped 6 bases from V and 6 bases from J, with 12 bases between. CDR1 and CDR2 (germline): ENHRY, SYGVKD. This CDR3 is CAIRDDSIEQYF. The CDR3 bases are TGTGCCATCAGGGACGACAGCATCGAGCAGTACTTC.

This rearrangement joins TRBV2 to TRBJ2-7; 8 bases are shared with TRBD1. Germline CDR1 is SNHLY and CDR2 is FYNNEI. J was trimmed by 4 bases and V by 6 bases; bases with no gene match: 2. CDR3 size: 12 residues. CDR3 amino acids: CASSDRGYEQYF. The CDR3 region has the DNA TGTGCCAGCAGCGACAGGGGATACGAGCAGTACTTC.

V usage is TRBV7-3 and J usage is TRBJ2-5; 11 nucleotides match TRBD2. The trim removed 5 bases at V and 5 bases at J, leaving 7 bases unmatched. CDR1 and CDR2 from the germline V gene are SGHTA and FQGTGA. The CDR3 totals 15 residues. The CDR3 DNA sequence: TGTGCCAGCAGCCCCAGTAGCGGGAGGGGTGAGACCCAGTACTTC. It yields the protein CASSPSSGRGETQYF.

The table lists this clone with a count of one. V usage is TRBV21-1 and J usage is TRBJ1-1; the table assigns TRBD1, which was not confirmed against the DNA. TRBV21-1 constitutes a pseudogene. The CDR3 consists of 17 residues. CDR3 sequence reads: CASSKDITGGMCTEAFF. The CDR3 DNA reads TGTGCCAGCAGCAAAGATATCACAGGGGGGATGTGCACTGAAGCTTTCTTT.

The chain couples TRBV6-5 to TRBJ2-3; 7 positions agree with TRBD2. The V gene's germline CDR1 is MNHEY and CDR2 SVGAGI. The trim removed 6 bases at V and 4 bases at J, leaving 7 bases unmatched. There are 14 residues in the CDR3. CDR3 sequence (DNA): TGTGCCAGCAGCCCCTTGGGGGGGGCAGATACGCAGTATTTT. It translates to CASSPLGGADTQYF.

The chain joins TRBV4-3 to TRBJ2-1; D remains unclear. CDR3 length equals 15 residues. Deletions cut 1 base from V and 0 bases from J, with 7 bases between. The V gene's germline CDR1 is LGHNA and CDR2 YSLEER. The CDR3 is CASSQAGSSYNEQFF. In DNA form, the CDR3 reads TGCGCCAGCAGCCAAGCGGGTAGCTCCTACAATGAGCAGTTCTTC.

The V gene is TRBV5-1, the J gene TRBJ1-2, with D unclear. CDR1 and CDR2 from the germline V gene are SGHRS and YFSETQ. The CDR3 is 15 residues long. V gave up 3 bases and J gave up 3 bases, with 15 bases separating them. The CDR3 DNA sequence: TGCGCCAGCAGCTCGCGGGCCCCGGGAGACTATGGCTACACCTTC. It codes for CASSSRAPGDYGYTF.

J is TRBJ2-5 and V is TRBV5-6; D not resolved. V lost 0 bases, J lost 4 bases, and 13 bases lay in between. Germline CDR1 and CDR2: SGHDT and YYEEEE. CDR3 length: 15 amino acids. CDR3 loop: CASSLGAPRRETQYF. The DNA of the CDR3 is TGTGCCAGCAGCTTGGGGGCCCCAAGGCGAGAGACCCAGTACTTC.

The rearrangement uses TRBV28 and TRBJ1-2; 7 nucleotides match TRBD1. V trimming: 5 bases; J trimming: 4 bases; junction bases outside the gene matches: 10. Germline V lookup: CDR1 MDHEN, CDR2 SYDVKM. There are 15 residues in the CDR3. CDR3 nucleotides: TGTGCCAGCAGTGTACAGGGGACTCTAGGCTATGGCTACACCTTC. Translation gives CASSVQGTLGYGYTF.

The chain has TRBV4-1 and TRBJ1-3; no definite D call. V was trimmed by 0 bases and J by 0 bases, leaving 6 bases between them. Germline V gene sequence: CDR1 MGHRA, CDR2 YSYEKL. This CDR3 spans 15 amino acids. The CDR3: CASSQEALSGNTIYF. DNA for the CDR3: TGCGCCAGCAGCCAAGAGGCCCTCTCTGGAAACACCATATATTTT.

The chain joins TRBV25-1 to TRBJ1-1; D ambiguous. V lost 5 bases and J 1 base, leaving 11 bases between the germline ends. The CDR3 sequence is 14 residues long. Per germline, CDR1 MGHDK and CDR2 SYGVNS. CDR3 DNA sequence: TGTGCCAGCAGTCGGTACGCTGAGAACACTGAAGCTTTCTTT. This sequence encodes CASSRYAENTEAFF.

V and J are TRBV6-5 and TRBJ2-7; tentatively, D is TRBD1 (6 bases). The CDR3 is made up of 11 amino acids. The V end lost 5 bases, the J end lost 12 bases, and 14 bases lay between the germline ends. Germline loops: CDR1 MNHEY, CDR2 SVGAGI. The CDR3 sequence: CASSRDTLWYF. The CDR3 DNA reads as TGTGCCAGCAGTCGGGACACCCTGTGGTACTTC.

This chain uses TRBV5-3 with TRBJ1-1; D remains unclear. TRBV5-3 is flagged as an ORF with uncertain function. This CDR3 region has 19 residues. The V gene lost 3 bases and the J gene lost 0 bases, with 24 bases spanning the gap. CDR3 loop: CARSSLTGRPWSMNTEAFF. The CDR3 DNA reads as TGTGCCAGAAGCTCGCTGACCGGGAGACCGTGGAGCATGAACACTGAAGCTTTCTTT.

The rearrangement links TRBV10-3 to TRBJ1-3; D is ambiguous. CDR1 is ENHRY and CDR2 is SYGVKD in the germline V gene. The germline V and J ends were trimmed by 7 bases and 4 bases, with 11 bases remaining between them. The CDR3 has 13 residues. The CDR3 sequence is CAIKPEGGNTIYF. The CDR3 DNA reads as TGTGCCATCAAGCCCGAGGGAGGAAACACCATATATTTT.

This clone was recorded a few times. This sequence joins TRBV4-1 and TRBJ2-7; weak D call: TRBD2 (6 bases). V was clipped by 1 base and J by 5 bases, with 15 bases between them. In germline, CDR1 is MGHRA, CDR2 YSYEKL. The CDR3 has 15 residues. The CDR3 sequence is CASSQAPGAVDEQYF. DNA of the CDR3: TGCGCCAGCAGCCAAGCCCCGGGAGCGGTGGACGAGCAGTACTTC.

This clone was observed once. This chain uses TRBV6-5 with TRBJ1-4; 7 bases fit TRBD1. Germline CDR1 is MNHEY and CDR2 is SVGAGI. The trim removed 0 bases at V and 7 bases at J, leaving 5 bases unmatched. This CDR3 contains 15 residues. CDR3 residues: CASSYSMSGGEKLFF. CDR3 in DNA: TGTGCCAGCAGTTACTCGATGTCAGGGGGTGAAAAACTGTTTTTT.